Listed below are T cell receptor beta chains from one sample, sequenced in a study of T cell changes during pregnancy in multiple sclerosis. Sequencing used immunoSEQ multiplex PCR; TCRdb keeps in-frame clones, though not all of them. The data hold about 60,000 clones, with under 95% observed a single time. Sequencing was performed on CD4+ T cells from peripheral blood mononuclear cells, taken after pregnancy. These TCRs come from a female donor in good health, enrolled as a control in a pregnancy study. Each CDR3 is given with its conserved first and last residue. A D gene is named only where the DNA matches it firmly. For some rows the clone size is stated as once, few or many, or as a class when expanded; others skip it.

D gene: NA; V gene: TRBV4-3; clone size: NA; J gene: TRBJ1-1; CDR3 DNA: TGCGCCAGCAGCCGACGGGACATGTTGAACACTGAAGCTTTCTTT; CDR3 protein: CASSRRDMLNTEAFF
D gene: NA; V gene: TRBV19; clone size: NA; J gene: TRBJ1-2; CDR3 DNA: TGTGCCAGTACCCCCGCCCGGACAAGCTATACCCTCTATGGCTACACCTTC; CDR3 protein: CASTPARTSYTLYGYTF
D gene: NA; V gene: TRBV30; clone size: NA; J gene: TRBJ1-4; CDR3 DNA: TGTGCCTGGAGTCAATGGGACGGGGGTGCAACTAATGAAAAACTGTTTTTT; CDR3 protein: CAWSQWDGGATNEKLFF
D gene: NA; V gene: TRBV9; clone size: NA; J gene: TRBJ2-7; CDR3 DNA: TGTGCCAGCAGCAGACTTTCCTACGAGCAGTACTTC; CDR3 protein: CASSRLSYEQYF
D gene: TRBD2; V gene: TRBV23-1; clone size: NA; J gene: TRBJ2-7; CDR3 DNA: TGCGCCAGCAGTCACCGGGGGGGCGGGGGGTGCTCCTACGAGCAGTACTTC; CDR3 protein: CASSHRGGGGCSYEQYF
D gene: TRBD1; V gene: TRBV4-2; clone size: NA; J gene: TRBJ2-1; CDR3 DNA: TGTGCCAGCAGCCAAGTGGGACAGGGGGAAGGAGAGCAGTTCTTC; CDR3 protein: CASSQVGQGEGEQFF
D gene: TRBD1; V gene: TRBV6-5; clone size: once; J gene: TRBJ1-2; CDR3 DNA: TGTGCCAGCAGTCTGACAGGGACGGCTGGCTACACCTTC; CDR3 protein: CASSLTGTAGYTF
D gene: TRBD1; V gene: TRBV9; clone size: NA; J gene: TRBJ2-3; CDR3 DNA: TGTGCCAGCAGCGGACAGGGTTCAGATACGCAGTATTTT; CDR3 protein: CASSGQGSDTQYF
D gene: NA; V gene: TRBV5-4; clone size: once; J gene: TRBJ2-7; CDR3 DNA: TGTGCCAGCAGTATGGGACTTTACGAGCAGTACTTC; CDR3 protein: CASSMGLYEQYF
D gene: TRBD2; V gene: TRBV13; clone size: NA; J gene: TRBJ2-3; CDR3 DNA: TGTGCCAGCAGCTCCCTAGCGGGGGGGCGGACAGATACGCAGTATTTT; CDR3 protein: CASSSLAGGRTDTQYF
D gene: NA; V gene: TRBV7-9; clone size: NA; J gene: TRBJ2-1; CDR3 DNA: TGTGCCAGCAGCCCGAGCCGGTTAGGAGGTTACGAGCAGTTCTTC; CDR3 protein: CASSPSRLGGYEQFF
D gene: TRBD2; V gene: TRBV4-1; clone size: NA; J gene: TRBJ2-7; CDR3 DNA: TGCGCCAGCAGCCAAGGCTTCGGGAGGGCCCCCTACGAGCAGTACTTC; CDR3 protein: CASSQGFGRAPYEQYF
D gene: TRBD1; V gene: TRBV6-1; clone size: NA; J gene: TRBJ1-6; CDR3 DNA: TGTGCCAGCAGTGAAGGGACAGGGCATTCACCCCTCCACTTT; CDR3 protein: CASSEGTGHSPLHF
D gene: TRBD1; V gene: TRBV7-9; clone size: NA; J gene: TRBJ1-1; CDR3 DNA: TGTGCCAGCAGCTTAGCGAGGACAGGGATTAACACTGAAGCTTTCTTT; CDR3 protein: CASSLARTGINTEAFF
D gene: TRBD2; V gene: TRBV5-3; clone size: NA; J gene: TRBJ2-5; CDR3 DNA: TGTGCCAGAAGCTTGGCCCAATTTCGGGAGCGGGGGGCCGACCAACAAGAGACCCAGTACTTC; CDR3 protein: CARSLAQFRERGADQQETQYF
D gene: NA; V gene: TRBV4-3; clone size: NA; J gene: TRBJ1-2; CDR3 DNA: TGCGCCAGCAGCCAAGACGAGGGTTATGGCTACACCTTC; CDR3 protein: CASSQDEGYGYTF
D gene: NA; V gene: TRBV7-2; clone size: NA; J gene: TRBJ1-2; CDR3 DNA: TGTGCCAGCAGCACCACGGGGAGGCATAACTATGGCTACACCTTC; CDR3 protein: CASSTTGRHNYGYTF
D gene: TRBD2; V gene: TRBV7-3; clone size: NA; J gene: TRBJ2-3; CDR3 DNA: TGTGCCAGCAGCCCCCCGGGACTAGCGGGGGAGCATACGCAGTATTTT; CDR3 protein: CASSPPGLAGEHTQYF
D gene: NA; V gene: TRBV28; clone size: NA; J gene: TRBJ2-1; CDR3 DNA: TGTGCCAGCAGTCCTCTTGTAGCCGCTGAGCAGTTCTTC; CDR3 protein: CASSPLVAAEQFF
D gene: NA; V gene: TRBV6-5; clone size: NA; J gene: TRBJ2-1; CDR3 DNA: TGTGCCAGCTGTTCGGGGTTCCTCGCTGAGCAGTTCTTC; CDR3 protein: CASCSGFLAEQFF
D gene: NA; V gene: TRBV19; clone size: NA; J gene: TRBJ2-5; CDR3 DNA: TGTGCCAGTAGTATGGGGGCGACCCAGTACTTC; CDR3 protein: CASSMGATQYF
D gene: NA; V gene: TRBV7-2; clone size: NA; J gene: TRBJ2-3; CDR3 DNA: TGTGCCAGCAGCTTGCAGGCTGGAGATACGCAGTATTTT; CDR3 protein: CASSLQAGDTQYF
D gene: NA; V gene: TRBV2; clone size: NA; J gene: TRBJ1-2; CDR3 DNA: TGTGCCAGCAGTGTCGGGATGAGTGTCTACACCTTC; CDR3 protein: CASSVGMSVYTF
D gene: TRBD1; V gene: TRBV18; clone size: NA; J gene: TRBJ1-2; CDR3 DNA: TGTGCCAGCTCACCTAGAGAGGGGGCGTCCTATGGCTACACCTTC; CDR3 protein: CASSPREGASYGYTF
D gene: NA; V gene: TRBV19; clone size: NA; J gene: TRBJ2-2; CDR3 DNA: TGTGCCAGTAGTTCCGGACTCTTGAAGAACACCGGGGAGCTGTTTTTT; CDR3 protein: CASSSGLLKNTGELFF